The source of this T cell receptor beta chain is a study of spatial heterogeneity in lung cancer. Specified time point: blood at routine non-recurrence follow-up after resection. This clonotype was counted at least ten times. TCRdb recomputed calls from the 5' RACE reads with MiXCR, one row per CDR3 protein. The repertoire holds tens of thousands of distinct CDR3 sequences, with 10% to 15% as singletons. The germline V and J ends were trimmed by 3 bases and 5 bases, with 11 bases remaining between them. CDR1 SGHDT and CDR2 YYEEEE come from the germline V gene. This CDR3 region has 13 residues. The V call is TRBV5-6, the J call TRBJ1-2; D is possibly TRBD1 (6 bases). Sample: PBMCs, taken at follow-up. The origin of this receptor is a male donor with early-stage non-small cell lung cancer. CDR3 sequence: CASSSHRAYGYTF. The DNA of the CDR3 is TGTGCCAGCAGCTCCCACAGGGCTTATGGCTACACCTTC. Together with reference TRBV5-6 and TRBJ1-2, the CDR3 gives the full variable domain: DAGVTQSPTHLIKTRGQQVTLRCSPKSGHDTVSWYQQALGQGPQFIFQYYEEEERQRGNFPDRFSGHQFPNYSSELNVNALLLGDSALYLCASSSHRAYGYTFGSGTRLTVV.